One TCR beta chain is described in this entry. Original methodology: Scientists estimated how many nucleated cells there were by amplifying reference gene primers. Generated by immunoSEQ multiplex PCR, the TCRdb table keeps only in-frame clones and is missing some. V and J calls and clone size are as listed in that table; D and trimming were resolved from the DNA. The sample lists about 240,000 clones, around 83% occurring once. The data were obtained in a study of blood T cell repertoires in COVID-19. Study as a whole: Acute and convalescent COVID-19 specimens originated in the United States, Italy and Spain. The analysed material was cDNA or gDNA that came from T cells, B-cell-depleted T cells, or PBMCs.

V gave up 4 bases and J gave up 0 bases, with 10 bases separating them. CDR3 length: 16 residues. The V gene's germline CDR1 is KGHSH and CDR2 LQKENI. V is TRBV18 and J is TRBJ1-6; D gene ambiguous. Sequenced material: peripheral blood. The receptor comes from a woman aged 60-75 years with active or convalescent COVID-19. This CDR3 reads CASSLGSGSYNSPLHF. CDR3 nucleotides: TGTGCCAGCTCACTCGGGAGTGGCTCCTATAATTCACCCCTCCACTTT.